This T cell receptor beta chain emerged from a study of control samples from healthy donors and cancer patients. Germline V CDR1 and CDR2: LNHDA, SQIVND (reference sequence). V was pared by 3 bases and J by 9 bases, with 11 bases of the junction left unmatched. The CDR3 totals 15 residues. This table comes from immunoSEQ multiplex PCR, and its TCRdb copy is limited to in-frame clones, with some not included. The repertoire has 150,000 to 200,000 clones, roughly 94% of them found once; the top ten carry about 8.5%. The sample comprised blood. The chain is built from TRBV19 and TRBJ1-5; 7 positions match TRBD1. This TCR came from a woman aged 40 to 55 in good health. The CDR3 nucleotides read TGTGCCAGTAGTATTGGGACAGACATCTCGGGGCCCCAGCATTTT. Translation: CASSIGTDISGPQHF.